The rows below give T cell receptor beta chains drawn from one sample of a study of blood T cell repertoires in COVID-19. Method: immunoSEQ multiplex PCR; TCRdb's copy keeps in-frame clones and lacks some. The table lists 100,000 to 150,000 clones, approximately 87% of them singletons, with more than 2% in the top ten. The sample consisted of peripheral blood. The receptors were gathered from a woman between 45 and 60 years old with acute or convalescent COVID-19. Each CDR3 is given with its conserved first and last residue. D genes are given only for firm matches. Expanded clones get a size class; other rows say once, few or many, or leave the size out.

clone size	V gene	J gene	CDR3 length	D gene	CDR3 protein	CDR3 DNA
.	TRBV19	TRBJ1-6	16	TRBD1	CASSSPDRGYNSPLHF	TGTGCCAGTAGTTCTCCAGACAGGGGCTATAATTCACCCCTCCACTTT
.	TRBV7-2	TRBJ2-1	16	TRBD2	CASSLTSGESYNEQFF	TGTGCCAGCAGTCTTACTAGCGGAGAGTCCTACAATGAGCAGTTCTTC
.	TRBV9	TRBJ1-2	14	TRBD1	CASSPRDRTYGYTF	TGTGCCAGCAGCCCGAGGGACAGGACCTATGGCTACACCTTC
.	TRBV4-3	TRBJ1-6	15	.	CASSQDSRGVSPLHF	TGCGCCAGCAGCCAAGATAGCAGGGGCGTATCACCCCTCCACTTT
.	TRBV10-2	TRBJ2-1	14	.	CASSVVAGANEQFF	TGCGCCAGCAGTGTGGTGGCGGGGGCCAATGAGCAGTTCTTC
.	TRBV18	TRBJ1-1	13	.	CASSPGMGTEAFF	TGTGCCAGCTCACCCGGGATGGGCACTGAAGCTTTCTTT
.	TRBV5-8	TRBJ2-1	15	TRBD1	CASSLEGAGDNEQFF	TGTGCCAGCAGCTTGGAGGGGGCAGGCGACAATGAGCAGTTCTTC
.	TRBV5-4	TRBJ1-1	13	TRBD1	CASSSWTGEIAFF	TGTGCCAGCAGCTCGTGGACAGGGGAGATAGCTTTCTTT
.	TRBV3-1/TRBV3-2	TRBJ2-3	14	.	CASSQGPVHSTQYF	TGTGCCAGCAGCCAAGGTCCTGTTCATAGCACGCAGTATTTT
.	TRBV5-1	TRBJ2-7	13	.	CASSLVSSYEQYF	TGCGCCAGCAGCTTGGTTTCCAGCTACGAGCAGTACTTC
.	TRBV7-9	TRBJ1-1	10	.	CASSLAEAFF	TGTGCCAGCAGCTTGGCCGAAGCTTTCTTT
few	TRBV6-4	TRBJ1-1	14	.	CASSLYHRNTEAFF	TGTGCCAGCAGCCTTTACCATAGGAACACTGAAGCTTTCTTT
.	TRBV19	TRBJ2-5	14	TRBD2	CASRRTSGVETQYF	TGTGCCAGTAGAAGGACTAGCGGGGTGGAGACCCAGTACTTC
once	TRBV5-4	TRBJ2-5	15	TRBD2	CASSLAAGVQETQYF	TGTGCCAGCAGCTTGGCAGCGGGGGTGCAAGAGACCCAGTACTTC
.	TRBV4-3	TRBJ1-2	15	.	CASSQGSETVYGYTF	TGCGCCAGCAGCCAAGGAAGCGAGACAGTCTATGGCTACACCTTC
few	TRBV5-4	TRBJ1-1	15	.	CASSLGAGGYTEAFF	TGTGCCAGCAGCTTGGGGGCAGGTGGTTACACTGAAGCTTTCTTT
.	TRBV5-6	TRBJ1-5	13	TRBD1	CASSRDRDQPQHF	TGTGCCAGCAGCCGGGACAGGGATCAGCCCCAGCATTTT
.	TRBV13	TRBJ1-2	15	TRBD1	CASSSPGQGARDYTF	TGTGCCAGCAGCTCCCCGGGACAGGGGGCCCGGGACTACACCTTC
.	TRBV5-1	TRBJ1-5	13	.	CASSLAPGQPQHF	TGCGCCAGCAGCTTGGCTCCGGGACAGCCCCAGCATTTT
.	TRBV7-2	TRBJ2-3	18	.	CASSSPQGSVTHTDTQYF	TGTGCCAGCAGCTCCCCCCAGGGCTCCGTAACACACACAGATACGCAGTATTTT
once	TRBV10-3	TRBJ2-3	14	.	CAISDTGFPDTQYF	TGTGCCATCAGTGATACAGGGTTCCCAGATACGCAGTATTTT
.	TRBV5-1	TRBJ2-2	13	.	CASSFQFAGELFF	TGCGCCAGCAGCTTCCAGTTCGCCGGGGAGCTGTTTTTT
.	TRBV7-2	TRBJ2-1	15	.	CASSLARSSYNEQFF	TGTGCCAGCAGCTTAGCCCGTTCCTCCTACAATGAGCAGTTCTTC
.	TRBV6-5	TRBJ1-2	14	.	CASSYAPGSYGYTF	TGTGCCAGCAGTTACGCTCCAGGGTCCTATGGCTACACCTTC
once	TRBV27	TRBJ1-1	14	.	CASSPRGKYTEAFF	TGTGCCAGCAGCCCAAGGGGAAAATACACTGAAGCTTTCTTT
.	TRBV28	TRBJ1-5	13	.	CASKKQVNQPQHF	TGTGCCAGCAAAAAACAAGTTAATCAGCCCCAGCATTTT
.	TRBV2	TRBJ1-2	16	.	CASRVHSQATNYGYTF	TGTGCCAGCAGGGTACACTCCCAGGCTACTAACTATGGCTACACCTTC
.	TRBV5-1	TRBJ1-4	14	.	CASSLASSNEKLFF	TGCGCCAGCAGCTTGGCTAGTTCAAATGAAAAACTGTTTTTT
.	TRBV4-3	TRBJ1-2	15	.	CASSHDSGGTYGYTF	TGCGCCAGCAGCCACGACTCCGGGGGTACATATGGCTACACCTTC
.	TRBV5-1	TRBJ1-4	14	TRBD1	CASSSGQPNEKLFF	TGCGCCAGCAGCTCGGGACAGCCAAATGAAAAACTGTTTTTT
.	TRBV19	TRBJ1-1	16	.	CASSLFGAGVNTEAFF	TGTGCCAGTAGTCTATTCGGGGCAGGGGTGAACACTGAAGCTTTCTTT
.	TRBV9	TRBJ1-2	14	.	CASSVGGGDYGYTF	TGTGCCAGCAGCGTAGGGGGAGGGGACTATGGCTACACCTTC
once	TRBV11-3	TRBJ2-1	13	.	CASSLAVYNEQFF	TGTGCCAGCAGCTTAGCGGTCTACAATGAGCAGTTCTTC
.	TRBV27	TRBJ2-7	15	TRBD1	CASSPLGTGGYEQYF	TGTGCCAGCAGTCCCCTCGGGACAGGGGGCTACGAGCAGTACTTC
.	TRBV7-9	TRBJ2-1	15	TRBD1	CASSPGQSRSNEQFF	TGTGCCAGCAGCCCGGGACAGAGTAGGAGCAATGAGCAGTTCTTC
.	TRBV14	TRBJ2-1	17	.	CASSQDLREVGYNEQFF	TGTGCCAGCAGCCAAGATCTAAGAGAGGTCGGCTACAATGAGCAGTTCTTC
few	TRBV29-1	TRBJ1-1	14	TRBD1	CSVWDRSMNTEAFF	TGCAGCGTTTGGGACAGGTCCATGAACACTGAAGCTTTCTTT
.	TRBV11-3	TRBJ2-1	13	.	CASSRSGPNEQFF	TGTGCCAGCTCACGTAGCGGCCCCAATGAGCAGTTCTTC
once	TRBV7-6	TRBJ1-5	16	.	CASSLGTVNSNQPQHF	TGTGCCAGCAGCTTAGGCACAGTGAATAGCAATCAGCCCCAGCATTTT
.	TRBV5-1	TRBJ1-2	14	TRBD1	CASSLFRDSSGYTF	TGCGCCAGCAGCTTGTTCCGGGACAGTTCGGGCTACACCTTC
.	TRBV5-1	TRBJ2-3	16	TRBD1	CASSLARDRDTDTQYF	TGCGCCAGCAGCTTGGCTAGGGACAGGGATACAGATACGCAGTATTTT
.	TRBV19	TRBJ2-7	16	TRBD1	CASSTTDRLGSVEQYF	TGTGCCAGTAGTACCACGGACAGGCTAGGGTCCGTAGAGCAGTACTTC
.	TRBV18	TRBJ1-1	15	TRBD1	CASSVTGGMNTEAFF	TGTGCCAGCTCAGTTACAGGGGGCATGAACACTGAAGCTTTCTTT
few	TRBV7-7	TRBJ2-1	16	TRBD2	CASSSGGRGDFDEQFF	TGTGCCAGCAGCTCGGGTGGGCGGGGGGACTTCGATGAGCAGTTCTTC
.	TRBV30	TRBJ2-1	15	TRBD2	CAWSLSGSIPNEQFF	TGTGCCTGGAGTTTGAGCGGGAGCATCCCCAATGAGCAGTTCTTC
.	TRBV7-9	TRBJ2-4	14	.	CASSFGGAKNIQYF	TGTGCCAGCAGCTTCGGAGGCGCCAAAAACATTCAGTACTTC
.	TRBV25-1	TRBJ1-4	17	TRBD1	CASSETGQGRANEKLFF	TGTGCCAGCAGTGAGACGGGACAGGGGAGGGCTAATGAAAAACTGTTTTTT
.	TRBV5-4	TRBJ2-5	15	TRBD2	CASSLEETSGETQYF	TGTGCCAGCAGCCTGGAGGAGACTAGCGGGGAGACCCAGTACTTC
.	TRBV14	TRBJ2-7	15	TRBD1	CASSQATGATYEQYF	TGTGCCAGCAGCCAAGCCACAGGGGCCACCTACGAGCAGTACTTC
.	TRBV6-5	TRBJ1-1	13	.	CASNRVMNTEAFF	TGTGCCAGCAACAGGGTCATGAACACTGAAGCTTTCTTT
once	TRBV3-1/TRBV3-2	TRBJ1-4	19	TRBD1	CASSRSGTGLTSMVEKLFF	TGTGCCAGCAGCCGATCCGGGACAGGGCTTACCTCGATGGTTGAAAAACTGTTTTTT
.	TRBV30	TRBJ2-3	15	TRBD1	CAWSPRGQGTDTQYF	TGTGCCTGGAGCCCCAGGGGACAGGGTACAGATACGCAGTATTTT
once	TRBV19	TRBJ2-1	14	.	CASSMISVYNEQFF	TGTGCCAGTAGTATGATTAGCGTCTACAATGAGCAGTTCTTC
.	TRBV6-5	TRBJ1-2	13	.	CASSYSVGYGYTF	TGTGCCAGCAGTTACTCGGTCGGGTATGGCTACACCTTC
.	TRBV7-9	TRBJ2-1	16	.	CASSLPPGRAYNEQFF	TGTGCCAGCAGCTTACCCCCAGGCAGGGCCTACAATGAGCAGTTCTTC
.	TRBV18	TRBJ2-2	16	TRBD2	CASSPSGRAGTGELFF	TGTGCCAGCTCTCCTAGCGGGAGAGCCGGCACCGGGGAGCTGTTTTTT
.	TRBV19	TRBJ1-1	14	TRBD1	CASRIRQGGTEAFF	TGTGCCAGTAGGATTAGACAGGGTGGCACTGAAGCTTTCTTT
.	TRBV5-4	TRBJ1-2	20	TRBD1	CASRSNHFPGQGTNLYGYTF	TGTGCCAGCAGATCGAATCACTTTCCGGGACAGGGGACGAATCTGTATGGCTACACCTTC
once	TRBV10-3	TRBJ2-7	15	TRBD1	CAISDGQVPSYEQYF	TGTGCCATCAGTGACGGACAGGTCCCTTCCTACGAGCAGTACTTC